Included here is one TCR beta chain sequence, with context. This receptor's antigen is unknown. Base qualities are not at hand, and no much larger clone is one base apart. These data are taken from a study of T cells in Graves' hyperthyroidism and ophthalmopathy (dated by TCRdb to the late 2010s). Regarding the complete study: Peripheral blood was sampled at the time of initial diagnosis, prior to any treatment. To identify TCR V-J signatures that set the groups apart, the researchers used a discovery cohort of about a hundred patients, made up of 43 with Graves' ophthalmopathy and 57 with stable Graves' hyperthyroidism. Whether ophthalmopathy could be predicted prospectively was tested in an independent validation cohort made up of roughly 20 hyperthyroidism patients plus 17 patients who later progressed to ophthalmopathy. For training and testing, the 80 to 100 patients in the discovery cohort were randomly divided in a 7:3 ratio. In about 6 Graves' hyperthyroidism patients, the study also compared T-cell repertoires from thyroid tissue with T-cell repertoires from blood. After blood sampling, hyperthyroidism patients were treated with methimazole at a starting dose of 30 mg daily, and ophthalmopathy patients were treated with high-dose intravenous methylprednisolone. According to the paper, TCR Vbeta CDR3 sequencing was carried out on around 140 peripheral blood samples, which came from 40 to 45 ophthalmopathy, 75 or so hyperthyroidism and about 17 progressor patients.

Stable Graves' hyperthyroidism was defined as the absence of progression to ophthalmopathy over 18 months of follow-up. The hyperthyroidism patients were between 18 and 65 years old and newly diagnosed, with a disease duration of less than 2 months. Any patient with an uncontrolled infection, another autoimmune disease, pregnancy or lactation was excluded. Diagnoses were based on clinical symptoms, serum thyroxine and TRAb, thyroid ultrasound and orbital computed tomography. PBMCs were separated from 7.5 to 10 ml of fresh peripheral blood using Ficoll-Paque density gradient centrifugation. Total RNA was extracted with Trizol reagent, and quality was checked on an Agilent 2100 Bioanalyzer. Points the paper makes about the study in general: A model built on a 13 V-J signature distinguished ophthalmopathy from stable hyperthyroidism, reaching 87.88% sensitivity and 81% to 83% specificity in cross-validation and 80%/75% in testing. In validation, the model predicted progression to ophthalmopathy with 55% to 71% sensitivity and 72% to 85% specificity, a median of 6.5 months before onset. Most expanded thyroid clonotypes (frequency above 0.001) were also detected in blood, a finding suggesting that blood repertoires may reflect thyroid immune responses. Sample size was not statistically predetermined, and investigators were not blinded to group allocation.

The TCR beta CDR3 regions were amplified from RNA transcripts. The TCR CDR3 was subjected to a first round of RT-PCR using the HTBI primer set and the Qiagen OneStep RT-PCR kit. Libraries were constructed in a second round of multiplex PCR, after which size selection and purification were performed. Paired-end sequencing of the libraries was performed with 100 bp reads on an Illumina HiSeq2000. The paper's processing steps were these. Raw data were processed with SOAPnuke, discarding reads with adapters, uncalled bases, mean Phred below 15, or no exact constant-primer or identifier match. COPE v1.2.5 was used to merge high-quality paired reads, and clonotypes were defined as unique nucleotide sequences. MiTCR v1.1 was used to align the clonotypes against IMGT TRBV, TRBD and TRBJ reference segments. Analysis was restricted to V-J combinations with a frequency above 0.0001, which covered roughly 99% of repertoires. A TCS score was defined as the ratio of F50 (clonal expansion) to E x V (chaos), with BLOSUM62-based TCRdist applied between CDR3 peptides within each V-J. Welch's t-statistics and random forest reduced several hundred V-J features to around 14, which were used in a naive Bayes classifier (R e1071). The public reads were run again by TCRdb, first through fastp at Q25 and then through MiXCR, and only productive beta chains were kept. Each record represents a unique CDR3 protein, reported with the most common genes and DNA among its rows. The V and J calls here are based on TCRdb, not the publication. This sample lists about 560,000 distinct CDR3 sequences; approximately 15% were detected once. The biggest ten clones account for 15% to 20% of the sample.

V is clipped by 4 bases and J by 6 bases, and the sequence between their germline boundaries is 10 bases long. CDR1 MNHNS and CDR2 SASEGT are derived from the germline V gene. The CDR3 goes from the cysteine to the phenylalanine over 13 residues. Of all the DNA, just the CDR3 is kept, 39 bases in frame from base 1. This receptor was taken from a woman under 30 with Graves' hyperthyroidism. Here the chain combines TRBV6-1 and TRBJ2-4; the D region possibly corresponds to TRBD2 (5 bases align). Sequencing was performed on blood. The CDR3 loop reads CASSVSAANIQYF. The DNA sequence is TGTGCCAGCAGTGTTTCAGCGGCAAACATTCAGTACTTC.